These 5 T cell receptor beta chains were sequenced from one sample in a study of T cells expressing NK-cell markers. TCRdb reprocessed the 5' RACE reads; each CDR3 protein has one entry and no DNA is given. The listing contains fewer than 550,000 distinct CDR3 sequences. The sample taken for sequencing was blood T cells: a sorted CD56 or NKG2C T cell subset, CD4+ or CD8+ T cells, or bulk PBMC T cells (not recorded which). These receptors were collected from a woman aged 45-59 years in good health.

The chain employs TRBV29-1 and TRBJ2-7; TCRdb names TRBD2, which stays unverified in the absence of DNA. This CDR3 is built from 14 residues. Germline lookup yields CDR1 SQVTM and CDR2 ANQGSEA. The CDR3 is CSCSRGGRAYEQYF.

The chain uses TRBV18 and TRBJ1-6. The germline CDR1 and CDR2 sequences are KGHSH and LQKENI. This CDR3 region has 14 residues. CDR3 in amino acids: CASSPLGNNSPLHF.

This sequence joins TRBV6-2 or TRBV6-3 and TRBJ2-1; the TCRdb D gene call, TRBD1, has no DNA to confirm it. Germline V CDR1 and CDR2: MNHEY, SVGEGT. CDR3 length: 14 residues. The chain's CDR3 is CASRPLKKRNEQFF.

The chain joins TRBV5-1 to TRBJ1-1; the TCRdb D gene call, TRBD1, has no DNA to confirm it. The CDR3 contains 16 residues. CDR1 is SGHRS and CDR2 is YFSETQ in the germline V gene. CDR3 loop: CASSSIPGQGNTEAFF. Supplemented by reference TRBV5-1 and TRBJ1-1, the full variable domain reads KAGVTQTPRYLIKTRGQQVTLSCSPISGHRSVSWYQQTPGQGLQFLFEYFSETQRNKGNFPGRFSGRQFSNSRSEMNVSTLELGDSALYLCASSSIPGQGNTEAFFGQGTRLTVV.

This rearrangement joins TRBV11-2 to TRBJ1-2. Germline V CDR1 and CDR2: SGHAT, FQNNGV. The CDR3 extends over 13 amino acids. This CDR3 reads CASSPRLEGGYTF.